The rows below give T cell receptor beta chains drawn from one sample of a study of T-cell reconstitution after alpha-beta-depleted transplantation in children. TCRdb itself ran the PCR reads through MiXCR, one entry per CDR3 protein. Of hundreds of thousands of distinct CDR3 sequences listed, approximately 12% are singletons. The source material was PBMCs, mostly from graft donor cells, sampled 360 days after TCRalphabeta/CD19-depleted stem cell transplant. These receptors all come from a male patient younger than 18 who had a stem cell transplant for acute myeloid leukemia, so the T cells may come from the graft donor. Each CDR3 is given with its conserved first and last residue. The D gene is left open where the match is weak. Where a row states a size, it is once, few, many or the class of an expanded clone; other rows omit it.

TRBJ2-1	many	TRBV29-1	TRBD1	CSVQKRQGVYNEQFF	TGCAGCGTCCAAAAAAGACAGGGGGTCTACAATGAGCAGTTCTTC
TRBJ1-3	NA	TRBV4-2	TRBD1	CASSQVGDRGNTIYF	TGTGCCAGCAGCCAAGTTGGGGACAGAGGAAACACCATATATTTT
TRBJ2-3	NA	TRBV19	NA	CASSDGTVPSDTQYF	TGTGCCAGTAGTGACGGGACGGTGCCCTCGGATACGCAGTATTTT
TRBJ2-1	many	TRBV5-4	NA	CASSAPLDDYNEQFF	TGTGCCAGCAGCGCCCCATTAGACGACTACAATGAGCAGTTCTTC
TRBJ2-7	few	TRBV20-1	TRBD2	CSAKVGGPSYEQYF	TGCAGTGCTAAGGTGGGAGGGCCCTCCTACGAGCAGTACTTC
TRBJ1-5	many	TRBV4-2	NA	CASSQVVGDGNQPQHF	TGTGCCAGCAGCCAAGTGGTCGGGGATGGGAATCAGCCCCAGCATTTT
TRBJ2-2	few	TRBV10-3	NA	CATKRDSMNTGELFF	TGTGCCACCAAGAGGGACTCCATGAACACCGGGGAGCTGTTTTTT
TRBJ2-1	NA	TRBV25-1	NA	CASSLTSRNEQFF	TGTGCCAGCAGTCTGACTTCGCGCAATGAGCAGTTCTTC
TRBJ2-3	few	TRBV11-2	NA	CASSADVLAGGLADTQYF	TGTGCCAGCAGCGCAGATGTGTTGGCAGGGGGACTCGCAGATACGCAGTATTTT
TRBJ2-5	few	TRBV5-1	TRBD2	CASSLALGGRFDQETQYF	TGCGCCAGCAGCTTGGCCTTGGGCGGGAGGTTTGACCAAGAGACCCAGTACTTC
TRBJ2-5	NA	TRBV20-1	NA	CSARKGPGQEETQYF	TGCAGTGCTCGAAAGGGTCCGGGACAAGAAGAGACCCAGTACTTC
TRBJ2-1	few	TRBV4-3	NA	CASSQGFGGRDEQFF	TGCGCCAGCAGCCAAGGTTTTGGCGGTAGGGATGAGCAGTTCTTC
TRBJ1-2	few	TRBV12-3/TRBV12-4	NA	CASSLTYTEYGYTF	TGTGCCAGCAGTTTAACCTATACAGAGTATGGCTACACCTTC
TRBJ1-4	NA	TRBV2	NA	CASLGQWDEKLFF	TGTGCCAGCCTTGGACAGTGGGATGAAAAACTGTTTTTT
TRBJ2-5	few	TRBV7-2	NA	CASSLTWRAKGQETQYF	TGTGCCAGCAGCTTAACCTGGAGGGCCAAGGGTCAAGAGACCCAGTACTTC
TRBJ2-1	NA	TRBV5-1	NA	CASSLGGVGEQFF	TGCGCCAGCAGCTTGGGAGGGGTCGGGGAGCAGTTCTTC
TRBJ2-4	many	TRBV20-1	TRBD2	CSASLAGAAKNIQYF	TGCAGTGCTAGCCTAGCGGGAGCGGCCAAAAACATTCAGTACTTC
TRBJ2-2	few	TRBV5-1	NA	CASSRDLLGRNTGELFF	TGCGCCAGCAGCCGGGACCTCCTAGGGCGGAACACCGGGGAGCTGTTTTTT
TRBJ1-3	NA	TRBV29-1	NA	CSAWDLRNTIYF	TGCAGCGCCTGGGACCTTAGAAACACCATATATTTT
TRBJ2-1	many	TRBV5-1	TRBD2	CASSPQLALSSYNEQFF	TGCGCCAGCAGCCCGCAACTAGCGTTGAGCTCCTACAATGAGCAGTTCTTC
TRBJ2-1	few	TRBV10-3	NA	CAISESSVTPNEQFF	TGTGCCATCAGTGAGTCCAGCGTCACCCCCAATGAGCAGTTCTTC
TRBJ2-1	many	TRBV5-1	NA	CASSLEGFSEQFF	TGCGCCAGCAGCTTGGAGGGGTTCTCTGAGCAGTTCTTC
TRBJ2-3	NA	TRBV20-1	NA	CSAALGGTDTQYF	TGCAGTGCTGCGTTGGGAGGCACAGATACGCAGTATTTT
TRBJ1-4	few	TRBV6-1	NA	CASRRTGINEKLFF	TGTGCCAGCAGGCGCACAGGCATTAATGAAAAACTGTTTTTT
TRBJ2-1	many	TRBV20-1	NA	CSALPASYNEQFF	TGCAGTGCCCTTCCCGCCTCCTACAATGAGCAGTTCTTC
TRBJ2-3	NA	TRBV5-1	TRBD2	CASSLGPGLGTDTQYF	TGCGCCAGCAGCTTGGGGCCGGGACTAGGCACAGATACGCAGTATTTT
TRBJ2-7	NA	TRBV20-1	TRBD2	CSARDHRGAYEQYF	TGCAGTGCTAGAGATCATCGGGGGGCCTACGAGCAGTACTTC
TRBJ2-1	many	TRBV29-1	NA	CSVGGHLSYNEQFF	TGCAGCGTTGGGGGGCATCTTTCCTACAATGAGCAGTTCTTC
TRBJ2-3	NA	TRBV6-2/TRBV6-3	TRBD2	CASSSQLAGGPAGATDTQYF	TGTGCCAGCAGTTCACAACTAGCGGGGGGACCCGCGGGGGCCACAGATACGCAGTATTTT
TRBJ2-2	few	TRBV27	TRBD2	CASSPTGTSPGELFF	TGTGCCAGCAGTCCAACCGGGACTAGCCCCGGGGAGCTGTTTTTT
TRBJ2-1	NA	TRBV7-7	TRBD1	CASSPGQGGGEQFF	TGTGCTAGCAGCCCCGGACAGGGCGGTGGGGAGCAGTTCTTC
TRBJ2-1	NA	TRBV5-1	TRBD2	CASSLLVAGGDNEQFF	TGCGCCAGCAGCTTGTTGGTCGCGGGAGGGGACAATGAGCAGTTCTTC
TRBJ2-1	NA	TRBV28	TRBD1	CASSLTGGKNEQFF	TGTGCCAGCAGTCTCACAGGGGGCAAGAATGAGCAGTTCTTC
TRBJ2-1	many	TRBV7-3	NA	CASSLIGGSSYNEQFF	TGTGCCAGCAGCTTAATTGGCGGCAGCTCCTACAATGAGCAGTTCTTC
TRBJ2-3	few	TRBV7-7	NA	CASSLSSGGTDTQYF	TGTGCTAGCAGCCTCAGCTCGGGTGGCACAGATACGCAGTATTTT
TRBJ2-1	many	TRBV29-1	TRBD2	CSVGGLGDEQFF	TGCAGCGTTGGGGGACTAGGCGATGAGCAGTTCTTC
TRBJ2-7	few	TRBV20-1	NA	CSATEQGWTYEQYF	TGCAGTGCAACCGAACAGGGTTGGACCTACGAGCAGTACTTC
TRBJ1-5	NA	TRBV7-3	NA	CASSDSLVNQPQHF	TGTGCCAGCAGCGACAGTTTAGTCAATCAGCCCCAGCATTTT
TRBJ1-1	many	TRBV7-7	TRBD1	CASSPDRVSRNTEAFF	TGTGCTAGCAGCCCAGACAGGGTCAGTCGGAACACTGAAGCTTTCTTT
TRBJ2-5	few	TRBV27	NA	CASSFGSARETQYF	TGTGCCAGCAGTTTTGGGAGTGCACGAGAGACCCAGTACTTC
TRBJ2-7	few	TRBV29-1	TRBD1	CSVARDSYEQYF	TGCAGCGTCGCCCGGGACAGCTACGAGCAGTACTTC
TRBJ2-5	many	TRBV7-2	TRBD2	CASSLLTSGQQETQYF	TGTGCCAGCAGCCTCTTGACTAGCGGGCAGCAAGAGACCCAGTACTTC
TRBJ2-6	NA	TRBV18	NA	CASSPPGVYNPGANVLTF	TGTGCCAGCTCACCACCGGGTGTCTATAATCCTGGGGCCAACGTCCTGACTTTC
TRBJ2-1	once	TRBV11-2	NA	CASSLPSVSSYNEQFF	TGTGCCAGCAGCTTACCTAGCGTGAGCTCCTACAATGAGCAGTTCTTC
TRBJ2-7	NA	TRBV18	NA	CASSLTNEQYF	TGTGCCAGCTCACTTACCAACGAGCAGTACTTC
TRBJ2-2	many	TRBV28	TRBD2	CASSRRGLANTGELFF	TGTGCCAGCAGTCGCAGGGGACTAGCGAACACCGGGGAGCTGTTTTTT
TRBJ2-5	few	TRBV20-1	NA	CSASTDQETQYF	TGCAGTGCTAGCACAGACCAAGAGACCCAGTACTTC
TRBJ2-2	few	TRBV12-3/TRBV12-4	TRBD2	CASSLVTSGPTGELFF	TGTGCCAGCAGTTTAGTGACTAGCGGGCCAACCGGGGAGCTGTTTTTT
TRBJ2-1	NA	TRBV6-2/TRBV6-3	TRBD2	CASSSLRTSGRENEQFF	TGTGCCAGCAGTTCCTTACGGACTAGCGGGAGGGAAAATGAGCAGTTCTTC
TRBJ2-2	few	TRBV7-9	TRBD1	CASSTTGTAITGELFF	TGTGCCAGCAGCACGACAGGGACCGCGATCACCGGGGAGCTGTTTTTT
TRBJ2-3	NA	TRBV20-1	NA	CSARSGGLRTQYF	TGCAGTGCTAGATCTGGCGGCTTAAGGACGCAGTATTTT
TRBJ2-1	many	TRBV4-3	TRBD2	CASSEISGGAYNEQFF	TGCGCCAGCAGCGAAATTTCGGGAGGCGCCTACAATGAGCAGTTCTTC
TRBJ1-1	few	TRBV7-9	NA	CASSNIMNTEAFF	TGTGCCAGCAGCAACATCATGAACACTGAAGCTTTCTTT
TRBJ2-7	few	TRBV7-9	TRBD1	CASSLVGQASYEQYF	TGTGCCAGCAGTTTGGTGGGACAGGCATCCTACGAGCAGTACTTC
TRBJ2-1	few	TRBV9	NA	CASSVGDLNNEQFF	TGTGCCAGCAGCGTAGGAGACTTAAACAATGAGCAGTTCTTC
TRBJ1-1	few	TRBV7-2	NA	CASSLAAGRAYTEAFF	TGTGCCAGCAGCTTAGCGGCAGGCCGGGCCTACACTGAAGCTTTCTTT
TRBJ2-4	many	TRBV6-6	NA	CASSYRPQYF	TGTGCCAGCAGTTACCGGCCGCAGTACTTC
TRBJ2-7	few	TRBV20-1	TRBD2	CSARQQGLAGGEQYF	TGCAGTGCTAGACAACAGGGACTAGCGGGAGGCGAGCAGTACTTC
TRBJ2-1	NA	TRBV6-1	NA	CASTRLLAVGNEQFF	TGTGCCAGCACCAGGTTGTTGGCGGTAGGGAATGAGCAGTTCTTC